Shown below are 2 T cell receptor beta chains from a single sample sequenced in a study of blood T cell repertoires in COVID-19. Produced via immunoSEQ multiplex PCR; TCRdb's table is partial and in-frame only. The sample lists about 200,000 clones; about 88% were seen once. What was sequenced was peripheral blood. These receptor sequences come from a man between 60 and 70 years old with acute or convalescent COVID-19.

The J gene is TRBJ2-6, the V gene TRBV18, with a possible D match to TRBD1 (6 bases). The CDR3 runs 17 residues. Germline assignment: CDR1 KGHSH and CDR2 LQKENI. Trimming shortened V by 0 bases and J by 0 bases, and 9 bases separated the two germline ends. As DNA, the CDR3 is TGTGCCAGCTCACCACCGGGCAGGGGCTCTGGGGCCAACGTCCTGACTTTC. Protein: CASSPPGRGSGANVLTF.

The rearrangement joins TRBV19 to TRBJ2-4; 7 bases fit TRBD1. CDR3 size: 15 residues. With 6 bases clipped from V and 0 bases from J, the junction kept 5 bases outside the gene matches. The V gene's germline CDR1 is LNHDA and CDR2 SQIVND (reference sequence). The CDR3 is CASSEDRSAKNIQYF. Written as DNA, the CDR3 is TGTGCCAGTAGCGAGGACAGGTCAGCCAAAAACATTCAGTACTTC. Supplemented by reference TRBV19 and TRBJ2-4, the full variable domain reads DGGITQSPKYLFRKEGQNVTLSCEQNLNHDAMYWYRQDPGQGLRLIYYSQIVNDFQKGDIAEGYSVSREKKESFPLTVTSAQKNPTAFYLCASSEDRSAKNIQYFGAGTRLSVL.